Below, 8 T cell receptor beta chains from the same sample are listed, as sequenced in a study of cytomegalovirus exposure and HLA in healthy donors. Primers for the PCR totalled 60 Vbeta and 13 Jbeta. The method was immunoSEQ multiplex PCR; TCRdb's version includes in-frame clones alone and lacks a portion of them. The data show approximately 120,000 clones, about 10% seen once. The sample taken for sequencing was PBMCs. The receptors stem from a woman under 30 in good health and CMV-seropositive.

This chain connects TRBV27 to TRBJ2-3; D possibly corresponds to TRBD2 (6 bases). Germline CDR1 is MNHEY and CDR2 is SMNVEV (reference sequence). V was cut by 6 bases and J by 4 bases, with 17 bases left in between. CDR3 size: 15 residues. CDR3 residues: CASSPGAGVPDTQYF. In DNA form, the CDR3 reads TGTGCCAGCAGCCCAGGAGCGGGCGTCCCAGATACGCAGTATTTT.

This clone turned up a few times. V is TRBV7-9 and J is TRBJ2-5, with D possibly matching TRBD2 (6 bases). The CDR3 is made up of 15 amino acids. Trimming stripped 5 bases from V and 1 base from J, with 14 bases between. Germline-derived CDR1 and CDR2 are SEHNR and FQNEAQ (reference sequence). The CDR3 reads CASSPSLSGQETQYF. In DNA, the CDR3 is TGTGCCAGCAGCCCGAGCCTTAGCGGCCAAGAGACCCAGTACTTC.

The V and J genes are TRBV7-9 and TRBJ2-1, with TRBD2 as a possible D gene (7 bases). Trimming took 5 bases from V and 6 from J, leaving 17 bases between them. This CDR3 spans 15 amino acids. Germline loops: CDR1 SEHNR, CDR2 FQNEAQ (reference sequence). The CDR3 spells CASSGRLGGGNEQFF. CDR3 nucleotides: TGTGCCAGCAGCGGTCGACTAGGGGGGGGCAATGAGCAGTTCTTC.

This clone was counted a few times. The V and J genes are TRBV5-4 and TRBJ2-3; D not resolved. Per germline, CDR1 SGHNT and CDR2 YYREEE (reference sequence). The V and J ends lost 4 bases and 0 bases respectively, with 6 bases between them. CDR3 length: 13 residues. The CDR3 loop is CASSPPSTDTQYF. The DNA for the CDR3 is TGTGCCAGCAGCCCTCCTAGCACAGATACGCAGTATTTT.

The chain couples TRBV7-8 to TRBJ2-7, with 7 positions matching TRBD2. Germline CDR1 is SGHVS and CDR2 is FQNEAQ. CDR3 length: 16 residues. V trimming: 5 bases; J trimming: 2 bases; junction bases outside the gene matches: 12. The CDR3: CASSPTFGLVTYEQYF. The CDR3 nucleotides are TGTGCCAGCAGCCCAACCTTTGGACTAGTGACCTACGAGCAGTACTTC.

This clone occurred a few times. The rearrangement links TRBV29-1 to TRBJ2-1; D is possibly TRBD2 (7 bases). Trimming stripped 3 bases from V and 6 bases from J, with 15 bases between. The CDR3 has 14 amino acids. Germline V gene sequence: CDR1 SQVTM, CDR2 ANQGSEA. The CDR3 region is CSVEGAGVVNEQFF. The CDR3 DNA follows: TGCAGCGTTGAGGGGGCGGGAGTTGTCAATGAGCAGTTCTTC.

The table lists this clone with many counts. The V call is TRBV28, the J call TRBJ1-1, with D perhaps matching TRBD1 (6 bases). The germline V gene encodes CDR1 MDHEN and CDR2 SYDVKM. V shed 2 bases and J shed 10 bases, with 14 bases lying between them. The CDR3 runs 13 residues. CDR3 sequence reads: CASSLPGDRVAFF. DNA for the CDR3: TGTGCCAGCAGTTTACCAGGGGATCGTGTAGCTTTCTTT.

This clone was found a few times. The V gene is TRBV6-1, the J gene TRBJ2-1; TRBD2 matches 9 bases. Looked up from germline, CDR1 is MNHNS and CDR2 is SASEGT. V dropped 7 bases and J dropped 2; count of bases not matched to a gene: 3. The CDR3 consists of 14 residues. Here the CDR3 DNA reads TGTGCCAGCATTCGACTAGCGGCCTACAATGAGCAGTTCTTC. Translating gives CASIRLAAYNEQFF.